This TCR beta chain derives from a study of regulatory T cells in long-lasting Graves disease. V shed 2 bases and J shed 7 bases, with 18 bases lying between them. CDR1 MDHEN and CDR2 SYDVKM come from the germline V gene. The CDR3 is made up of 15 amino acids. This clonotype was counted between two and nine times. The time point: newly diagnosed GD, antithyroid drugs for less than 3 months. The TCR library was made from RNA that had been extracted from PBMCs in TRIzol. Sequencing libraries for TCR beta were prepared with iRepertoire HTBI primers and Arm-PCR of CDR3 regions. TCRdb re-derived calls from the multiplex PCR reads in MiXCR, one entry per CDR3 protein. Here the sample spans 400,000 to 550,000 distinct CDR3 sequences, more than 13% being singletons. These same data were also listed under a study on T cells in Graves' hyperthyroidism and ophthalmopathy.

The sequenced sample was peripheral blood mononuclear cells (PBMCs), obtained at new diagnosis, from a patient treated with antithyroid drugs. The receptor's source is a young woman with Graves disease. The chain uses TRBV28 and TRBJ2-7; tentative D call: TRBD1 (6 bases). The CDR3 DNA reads TGTGCCAGCAGTTTAGGTTTGGGGGCCTGGGGTGAGCAGTACTTC. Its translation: CASSLGLGAWGEQYF.